This TCR beta chain was recovered during a study of T cells in Graves' hyperthyroidism and ophthalmopathy. Amplification of TCR beta CDR3 regions used RNA as the template. RT-PCR in the first round (using the HTBI primer set) targeted the TCR CDR3. Via MiXCR, TCRdb re-called the multiplex PCR reads, giving one row per CDR3 protein. The sample holds a few hundred thousand distinct CDR3 sequences, under 25% seen once. For this clonotype: Its target is unknown.

Losses at the gene ends were 5 bases for V and 6 bases for J; bases not matched to a gene: 6. The CDR3 sequence is 14 residues long. CDR1 and CDR2 from the germline V gene are SGHAT and FQNNGV. Study outcomes and limitations: The blood repertoire included most of the expanded thyroid clonotypes above 0.001.

The source of this sequence is a woman between 65 and 79 years old with Graves' ophthalmopathy. The V gene is TRBV11-2, the J gene TRBJ2-7; 11 positions agree with TRBD1. The sequencing input was blood. The chain's CDR3 is CASSGRGTGGEQYF. In nucleotides, the CDR3 is TGTGCCAGCAGCGGGAGAGGGACAGGGGGCGAGCAGTACTTC.